This T cell receptor beta chain is from a study of blood T cell repertoires in COVID-19. Study details: Samples came from the United States, Italy and Spain, spanning acute and convalescent COVID-19.

Profiled with immunoSEQ multiplex PCR; TCRdb holds only in-frame clones, not every one. The table includes 250,000 to 300,000 clones, roughly 84% detected once. Germline loops: CDR1 SGHVS, CDR2 FQNEAQ. The CDR3 has 16 amino acids. Trimming left V 5 bases short and J 2 bases short, with 19 bases between. This sequence was found in a man between 60 and 70 years old with acute or convalescent COVID-19. The sample comprised peripheral blood. The V call is TRBV7-8, the J call TRBJ2-7; the D gene is possibly TRBD1 (6 bases). The CDR3 DNA follows: TGTGCCAGCAGCCGCCCCCCGGACAGCGCAACCTACGAGCAGTACTTC. This codes for CASSRPPDSATYEQYF.